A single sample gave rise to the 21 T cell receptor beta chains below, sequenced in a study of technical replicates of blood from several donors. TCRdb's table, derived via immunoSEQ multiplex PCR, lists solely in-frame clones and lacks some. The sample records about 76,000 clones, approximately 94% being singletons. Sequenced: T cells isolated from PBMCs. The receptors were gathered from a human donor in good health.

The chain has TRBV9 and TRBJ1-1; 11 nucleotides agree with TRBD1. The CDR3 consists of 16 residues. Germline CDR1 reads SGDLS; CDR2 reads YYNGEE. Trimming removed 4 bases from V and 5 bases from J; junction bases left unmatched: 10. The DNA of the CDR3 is TGTGCCAGCAGCACCGGGACAGGGGGAGTTGGGACTGAAGCTTTCTTT. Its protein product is CASSTGTGGVGTEAFF. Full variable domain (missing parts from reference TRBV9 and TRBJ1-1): DSGVTQTPKHLITATGQRVTLRCSPRSGDLSVYWYQQSLDQGLQFLIQYYNGEERAKGNILERFSAQQFPDLHSELNLSSLELGDSALYFCASSTGTGGVGTEAFFGQGTRLTVV.

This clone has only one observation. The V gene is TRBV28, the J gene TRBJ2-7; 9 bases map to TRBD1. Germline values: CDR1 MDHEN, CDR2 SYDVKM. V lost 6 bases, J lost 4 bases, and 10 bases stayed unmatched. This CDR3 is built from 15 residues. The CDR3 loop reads CASRFITGGEYEQYF. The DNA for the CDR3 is TGTGCCAGCAGGTTCATTACAGGGGGCGAATACGAGCAGTACTTC.

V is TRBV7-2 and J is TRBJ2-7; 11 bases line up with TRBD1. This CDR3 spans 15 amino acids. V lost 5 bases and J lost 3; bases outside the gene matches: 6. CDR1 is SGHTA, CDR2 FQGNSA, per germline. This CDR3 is CASSDTGTGGYEQYF. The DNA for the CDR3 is TGTGCCAGCAGCGATACCGGGACAGGGGGCTACGAGCAGTACTTC.

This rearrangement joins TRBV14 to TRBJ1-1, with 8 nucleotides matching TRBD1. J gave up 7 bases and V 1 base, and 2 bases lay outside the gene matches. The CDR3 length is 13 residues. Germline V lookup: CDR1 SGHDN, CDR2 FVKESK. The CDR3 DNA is TGTGCCAGCAGCCAAGCTACAGGGGGTGAAGCTTTCTTT. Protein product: CASSQATGGEAFF.

The CDR3 coding sequence is TGTGCCACTTCTATACACGAGCAGTACTTC. Its protein product is CATSIHEQYF. The chain has TRBV2 and TRBJ2-7; D unclear. V was clipped by 10 bases and J by 5 bases, with 9 bases between them. Germline lookup yields CDR1 SNHLY and CDR2 FYNNEI. There are 10 residues in the CDR3.

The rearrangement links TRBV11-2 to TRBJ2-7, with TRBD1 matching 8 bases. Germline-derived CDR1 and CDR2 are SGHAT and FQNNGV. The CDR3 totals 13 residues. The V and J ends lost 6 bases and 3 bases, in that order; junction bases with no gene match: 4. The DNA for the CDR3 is TGTGCCAGCAGATCCGGACAGGGCTACGAGCAGTACTTC. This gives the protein CASRSGQGYEQYF.

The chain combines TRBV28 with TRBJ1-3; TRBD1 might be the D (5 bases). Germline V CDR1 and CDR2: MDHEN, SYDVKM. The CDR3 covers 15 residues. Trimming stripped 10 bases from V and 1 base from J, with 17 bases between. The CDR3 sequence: CATSGRGRSGNTIYF. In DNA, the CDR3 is TGTGCCACCTCTGGGAGGGGCCGGTCTGGAAACACCATATATTTT.

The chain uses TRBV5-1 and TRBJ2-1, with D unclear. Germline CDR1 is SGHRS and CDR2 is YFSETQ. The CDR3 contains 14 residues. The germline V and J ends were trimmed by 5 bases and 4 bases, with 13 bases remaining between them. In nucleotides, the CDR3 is TGCGCCAGCAGACCCCGAGAAAAATACAATGAGCAGTTCTTC. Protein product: CASRPREKYNEQFF. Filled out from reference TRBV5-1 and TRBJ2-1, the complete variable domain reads KAGVTQTPRYLIKTRGQQVTLSCSPISGHRSVSWYQQTPGQGLQFLFEYFSETQRNKGNFPGRFSGRQFSNSRSEMNVSTLELGDSALYLCASRPREKYNEQFFGPGTRLTVL.

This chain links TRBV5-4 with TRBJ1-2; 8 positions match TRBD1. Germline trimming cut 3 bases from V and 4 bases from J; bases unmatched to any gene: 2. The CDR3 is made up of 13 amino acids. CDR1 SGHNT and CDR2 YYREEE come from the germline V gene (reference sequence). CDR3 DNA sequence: TGTGCCAGCAGCTCAGGGGGCTCCTATGGCTACACCTTC. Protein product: CASSSGGSYGYTF.

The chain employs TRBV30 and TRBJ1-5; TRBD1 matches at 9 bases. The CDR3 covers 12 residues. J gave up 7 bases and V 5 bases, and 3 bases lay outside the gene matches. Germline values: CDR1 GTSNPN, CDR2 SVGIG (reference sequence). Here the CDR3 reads CAWGQGSQPQHF. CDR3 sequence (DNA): TGTGCCTGGGGACAGGGGTCACAGCCCCAGCATTTT.

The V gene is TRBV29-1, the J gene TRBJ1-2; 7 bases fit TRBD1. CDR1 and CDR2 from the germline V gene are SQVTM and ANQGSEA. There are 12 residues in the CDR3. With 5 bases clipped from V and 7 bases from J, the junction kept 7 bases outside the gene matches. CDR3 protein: CSVLRQGVGYTF. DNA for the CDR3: TGCAGCGTTCTCCGACAGGGAGTTGGCTACACCTTC.

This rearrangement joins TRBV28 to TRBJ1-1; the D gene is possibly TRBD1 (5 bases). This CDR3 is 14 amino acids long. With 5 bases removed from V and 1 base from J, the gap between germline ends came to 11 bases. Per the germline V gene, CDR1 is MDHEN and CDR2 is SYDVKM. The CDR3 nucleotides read TGTGCCAGCAGTCCCCGCGGGGCGAACACTGAAGCTTTCTTT. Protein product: CASSPRGANTEAFF.

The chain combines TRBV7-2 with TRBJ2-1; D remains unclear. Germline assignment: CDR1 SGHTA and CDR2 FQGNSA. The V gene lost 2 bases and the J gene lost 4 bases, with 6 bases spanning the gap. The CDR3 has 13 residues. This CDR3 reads CASSLQAYNEQFF. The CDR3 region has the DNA TGTGCCAGCAGCTTACAGGCGTACAATGAGCAGTTCTTC.

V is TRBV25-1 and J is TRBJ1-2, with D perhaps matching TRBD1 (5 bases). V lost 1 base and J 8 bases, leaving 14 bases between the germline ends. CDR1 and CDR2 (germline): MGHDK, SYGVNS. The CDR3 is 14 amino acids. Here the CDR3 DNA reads TGTGCCAGCAGTGAATCTGTGACAGTTCACGGCTACACCTTC. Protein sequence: CASSESVTVHGYTF.

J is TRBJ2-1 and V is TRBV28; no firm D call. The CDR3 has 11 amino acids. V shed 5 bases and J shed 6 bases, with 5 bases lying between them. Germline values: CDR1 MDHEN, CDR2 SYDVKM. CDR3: CASSVFNEQFF. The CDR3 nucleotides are TGTGCCAGCAGTGTCTTCAATGAGCAGTTCTTC.

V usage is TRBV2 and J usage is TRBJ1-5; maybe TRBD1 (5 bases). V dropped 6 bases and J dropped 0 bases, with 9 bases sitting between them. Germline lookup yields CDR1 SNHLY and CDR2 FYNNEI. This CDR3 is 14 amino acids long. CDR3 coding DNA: TGTGCCAGCAGGGGGGGATATAGCAATCAGCCCCAGCATTTT. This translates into CASRGGYSNQPQHF.

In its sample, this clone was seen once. The CDR3 protein is CASKALAGVDEQFF. CDR3 sequence (DNA): TGTGCCAGTAAGGCACTAGCGGGAGTTGATGAGCAGTTCTTC. The chain joins TRBV19 to TRBJ2-1; TRBD2 agrees at 11 bases. After removal of 7 bases from V and 8 bases from J, the junction contained 7 bases not matched to a gene. Germline CDR1 is LNHDA and CDR2 is SQIVND (reference sequence). The CDR3 has 14 residues.

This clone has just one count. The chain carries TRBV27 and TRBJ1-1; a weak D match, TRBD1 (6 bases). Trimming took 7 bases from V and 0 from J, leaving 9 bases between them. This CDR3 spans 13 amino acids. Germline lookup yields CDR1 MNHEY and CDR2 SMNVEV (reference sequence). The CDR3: CASTDRVNTEAFF. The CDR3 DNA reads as TGTGCCAGCACGGACAGAGTGAACACTGAAGCTTTCTTT.

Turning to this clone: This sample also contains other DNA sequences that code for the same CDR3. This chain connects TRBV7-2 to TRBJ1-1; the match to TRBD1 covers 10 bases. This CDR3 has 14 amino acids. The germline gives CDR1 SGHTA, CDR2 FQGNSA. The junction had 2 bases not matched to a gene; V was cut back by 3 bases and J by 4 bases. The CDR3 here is CASSLRTGGTEAFF. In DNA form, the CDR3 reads TGTGCCAGCAGCTTGAGGACAGGGGGCACTGAAGCTTTCTTT.

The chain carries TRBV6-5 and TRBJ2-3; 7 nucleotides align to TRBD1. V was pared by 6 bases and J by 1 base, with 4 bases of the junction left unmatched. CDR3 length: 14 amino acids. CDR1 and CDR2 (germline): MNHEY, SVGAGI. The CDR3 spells CASRGTAGTDTQYF. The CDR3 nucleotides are TGTGCCAGCAGAGGGACAGCTGGCACAGATACGCAGTATTTT.

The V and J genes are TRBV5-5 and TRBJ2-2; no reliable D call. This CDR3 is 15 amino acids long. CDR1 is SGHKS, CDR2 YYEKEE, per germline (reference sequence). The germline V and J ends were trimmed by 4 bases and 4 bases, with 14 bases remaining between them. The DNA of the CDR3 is TGTGCCAGCAGCCGGGTGGGTCAGACCACCGGGGAGCTGTTTTTT. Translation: CASSRVGQTTGELFF.